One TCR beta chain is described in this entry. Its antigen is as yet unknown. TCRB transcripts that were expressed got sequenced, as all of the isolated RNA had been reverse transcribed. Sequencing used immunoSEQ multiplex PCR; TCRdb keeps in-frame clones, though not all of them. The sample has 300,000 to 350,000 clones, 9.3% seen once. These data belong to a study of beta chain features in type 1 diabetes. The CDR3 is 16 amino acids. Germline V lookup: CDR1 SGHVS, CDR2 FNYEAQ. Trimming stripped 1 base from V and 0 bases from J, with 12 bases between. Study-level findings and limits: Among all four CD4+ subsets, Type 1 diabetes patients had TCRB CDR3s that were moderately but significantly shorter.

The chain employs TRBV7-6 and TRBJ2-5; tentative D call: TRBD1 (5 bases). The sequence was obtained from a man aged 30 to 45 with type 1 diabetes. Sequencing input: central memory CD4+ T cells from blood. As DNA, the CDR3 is TGTGCCAGCAGCTTAGGGTCTAGGGGAAACCAAGAGACCCAGTACTTC. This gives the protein CASSLGSRGNQETQYF.